One sample yielded the 2 T cell receptor beta chains listed below, sequenced in a study of cytomegalovirus exposure and HLA in healthy donors. The repertoire was sequenced with immunoSEQ multiplex PCR; TCRdb's copy has only in-frame clones and lacks some. The sample yields 55,000 to 75,000 clones, 95% to 97% seen once. The material sequenced was PBMCs. These receptors all stem from a woman between 18 and 29 years old in good health and CMV-seronegative.

This clone was counted a single time. The chain recombines TRBV11-1 with TRBJ2-6; 7 nucleotides agree with TRBD1. Looked up from germline, CDR1 is SGHAT and CDR2 is FQDESV (reference sequence). The CDR3 runs 14 residues. Germline trimming cut 5 bases from V and 3 bases from J; bases unmatched to any gene: 1. CDR3 bases: TGTGCCAGCAGCGACAGGGTTGGGGCCAACGTCCTGACTTTC. This translates into CASSDRVGANVLTF.

The V and J genes are TRBV5-4 and TRBJ2-4, with 8 bases aligning to TRBD1. Germline CDR1 and CDR2: SGHNT and YYREEE (reference sequence). The CDR3 length is 15 residues. Trimming cost V 5 bases and J 4 bases; bases outside gene matches: 8. DNA of the CDR3: TGTGCCAGCAGTCCGGACAGGGTTTTGAAAAACATTCAGTACTTC. Protein: CASSPDRVLKNIQYF.